Sequencing of this T cell receptor beta chain was carried out in a study of T-cell reconstitution after alpha-beta-depleted transplantation in children (dated by TCRdb to about 2016). Regarding the study in general: Using TCR repertoire profiling, the study quantitatively followed how T-cell immune reconstitution unfolded in children after TCRalphabeta/CD19-depleted allogeneic hematopoietic cell transplantation.

Preparation of the library involved PCR. The sample was run on an Illumina HiSeq 2500. Molecular barcoding was employed in the preparation of TCR libraries, with unique molecular identifiers being used to normalize TCRbeta repertoire quantification. TCRdb reprocessing: public reads trimmed at Q25 with fastp, clones called with MiXCR, in-frame beta chains kept. One record per CDR3 amino acid sequence lists the most common genes and DNA. Present in this sample are roughly 670,000 distinct CDR3 sequences, around 12% of which were seen just once. The ten largest clonotypes hold about 0.79% of the sample. The treatment or condition label here, explained by the study, means: allogeneic hematopoietic cell transplantation with graft depleted of TCRalphabeta T cells and CD19 B cells. The children who served as transplant recipients had been given grafts of TCRalphabeta/CD19-depleted allogeneic hematopoietic cells.

The germline V gene (reference sequence) gives CDR1 as DFQATT and CDR2 as SNEGSKA. The CDR3 has 15 amino acids, counting the end cysteine and phenylalanine. Only the CDR3 portion is preserved as DNA: 45 bases, with reading frame beginning at the first base. At the junction V is shortened by 0 bases and J by 2 bases, with 14 bases in between. This clonotype was detected a few times. The antigen this receptor binds is unknown. No base-level quality is on record; no much larger clone is a single base apart. Overall study results and their limits: In some patients, the high TCRbeta diversity seen at day 60 was put down to recipient T cells and intrathymic progenitors that had survived conditioning. Over the following months the frequencies of hyperexpanded clones went down, and after one year T-cell counts and TCRbeta diversity were mostly credited to newly produced T cells. The apparently early alphabetaT-cell count recovery about two months after transplant was reportedly dependent on only several hundred rapidly expanded clones derived from non-depleted graft cells.

Rearrangement joined TRBV20-1 to TRBJ2-7, with the D gene too uncertain to name. The receptor comes from a girl aged 2-10 years with congenital amegakaryocytic thrombocytopenia, due to receive a stem cell transplant. The material was PBMCs, obtained before TCRalphabeta/CD19-depleted stem cell transplant. This receptor carries the CDR3 CSARDLVGMAYEQYF. The DNA reads TGCAGTGCTAGAGATCTAGTAGGGATGGCCTACGAGCAGTACTTC.